The 9 T cell receptor beta chains given below trace back to one sample, sequenced in a study of T-cell reconstitution after alpha-beta-depleted transplantation in children listed by TCRdb under 2016. The library was made by PCR. This sample was sequenced with an Illumina HiSeq 2500. TCR libraries were prepared with molecular barcoding, using unique molecular identifiers to normalize TCRbeta repertoire quantification. TCRdb took the public reads, trimmed them with fastp at Q25, ran MiXCR for clone calling and kept in-frame beta chains. Rows are unified per CDR3 protein, each entry keeping the most common DNA and genes. Present in this sample are about 600,000 distinct CDR3 sequences, 20% to 25% of which were seen just once. Around 14% of the sample is held by the ten biggest clonotypes. The sample's treatment or condition label, decoded: allogeneic hematopoietic cell transplantation with graft depleted of TCRalphabeta T cells and CD19 B cells.

The sequenced sample was PBMCs, mostly from graft donor cells, obtained 360 days after TCRalphabeta/CD19-depleted stem cell transplant. These receptors came from a boy younger than two who had a stem cell transplant for acute myeloid leukemia, so the T cells may come from the graft donor.

The chain links TRBV9 to TRBJ2-5, with D possibly matching TRBD2 (6 bases). Trimming left V 4 bases short and J 4 bases short, with 11 bases between. The CDR3 consists of 13 residues. Germline V gene lookup returns CDR1 SGDLS and CDR2 YYNGEE. CDR3 DNA: TGTGCCAGCAGCCGATACGGGGGAGAGACCCAGTACTTC. Amino acid sequence: CASSRYGGETQYF.

This clonotype occurred once. This chain connects TRBV6-1 to TRBJ2-1, with 12 bases aligning to TRBD2. After removal of 5 bases from V and 7 bases from J, the junction contained 6 bases not matched to a gene. Per the germline V gene, CDR1 is MNHNS and CDR2 is SASEGT. CDR3 length: 15 amino acids. In DNA, the CDR3 is TGTGCCAGCAGTCGCGGACTAGCGGGGATAAATGAGCAGTTCTTC. Its translation is CASSRGLAGINEQFF.

This sequence joins TRBV24-1 and TRBJ2-1, with TRBD2 matching over 11 bases. Germline CDR1 is KGHDR and CDR2 is SFDVKD. The CDR3 spans 13 residues. With V trimmed by 7 bases and J by 7 bases, 2 bases remained unmatched. CDR3 nucleotide sequence: TGTGCCACCAGGACTAGCGGGACTAATGAGCAGTTCTTC. Amino acid sequence: CATRTSGTNEQFF.

This clonotype was observed at least ten times. This rearrangement joins TRBV12-3 or TRBV12-4 to TRBJ1-5; D is uncertain. CDR3 length equals 14 residues. V shed 0 bases and J shed 2 bases, with 5 bases lying between them. The CDR3 is CASSLAAGNQPQHF. In DNA, the CDR3 is TGTGCCAGCAGTTTAGCTGCGGGCAATCAGCCCCAGCATTTT.

Ten or more counts support this clonotype. This sequence joins TRBV6-2 or TRBV6-3 and TRBJ2-7, with 8 positions matching TRBD1. V trimming: 5 bases; J trimming: 2 bases; junction bases outside the gene matches: 8. Germline V gene data show CDR1 as MNHEY and CDR2 as SVGEGT. The CDR3 contains 15 residues. The CDR3 spells CASSLPGQGAYEQYF. The CDR3 DNA reads as TGTGCCAGCAGTCTTCCAGGACAGGGAGCCTACGAGCAGTACTTC.

This clonotype was recorded at least ten times. This chain links TRBV7-9 with TRBJ2-5, with 8 bases identical to TRBD1. With V trimmed by 0 bases and J by 5 bases, 8 bases remained unmatched. Germline CDR1 is SEHNR and CDR2 is FQNEAQ (reference sequence). This CDR3 comprises 16 residues. CDR3 DNA sequence: TGTGCCAGCAGCTTAGCGGCTGCAGGGGGCTTGGAGACCCAGTACTTC. It is translated as CASSLAAAGGLETQYF.

This clonotype was seen repeatedly, ten times or more. The CDR3 sequence: CASSPEGLTKNIQYF. DNA of the CDR3: TGTGCCAGCAGCCCCGAAGGCCTTACGAAAAACATTCAGTACTTC. V usage is TRBV6-5 and J usage is TRBJ2-4; D ambiguous. Germline V lookup: CDR1 MNHEY, CDR2 SVGAGI. The length of the CDR3 is 15 residues. Trimming removed 6 bases from V and 4 bases from J, with 16 bases in between.

The rearrangement links TRBV9 to TRBJ2-1; 15 bases are a match to TRBD2. Germline lookup yields CDR1 SGDLS and CDR2 YYNGEE. The CDR3 covers 21 residues. Germline trimming cut 0 bases from V and 4 bases from J; bases unmatched to any gene: 14. The CDR3: CASSVDPTGTSGGPPYNEQFF. CDR3 DNA: TGTGCCAGCAGCGTAGACCCAACCGGGACTAGCGGGGGGCCCCCTTACAATGAGCAGTTCTTC.

The J gene is TRBJ1-4, the V gene TRBV12-3 or TRBV12-4, with D tentatively TRBD1 (5 bases). The CDR3 runs 15 residues. V lost 5 bases and J 0 bases, leaving 10 bases between the germline ends. Here the CDR3 reads CASSRDRATNEKLFF. CDR3 sequence (DNA): TGTGCCAGCAGTAGAGACAGAGCAACTAATGAAAAACTGTTTTTT.